This T cell receptor (beta chain) was profiled in a study of T cell repertoires in cytomegalovirus infection. Across the study: Public TCR beta signatures were indicative of both CMV infection and a matching HLA type.

CDR3 length: 16 amino acids. Trimming took 6 bases from V and 2 from J; bases not matched to a gene: 11. Looked up from germline, CDR1 is MNHEY and CDR2 is SMNVEV (reference sequence). This clonotype was picked up a small number of times. The target antigen is unknown. Points from the study as a whole: Identification of carriers of CMV plus the relevant HLA was achieved through cumulative public TCR beta family frequency. What dominated the ex vivo response were HLA-C-restricted CMV-specific TCR beta clonotypes.

Each CDR3 protein gets one entry after TCRdb re-called the reads with MiXCR. This table holds around 120,000 distinct CDR3 sequences, more than 7% found once. The clonotype was recovered from a human donor in good health (CMV status not recorded). Some clones in this sample may be carry-over from other donors' samples. Source material: PBMCs. The rearrangement links TRBV27 to TRBJ2-3; 7 bases line up with TRBD2. This chain's CDR3 is CASRHHGRSLTDTQYF. CDR3 nucleotide sequence: TGTGCCAGCAGACATCACGGGAGGTCACTCACAGATACGCAGTATTTT.